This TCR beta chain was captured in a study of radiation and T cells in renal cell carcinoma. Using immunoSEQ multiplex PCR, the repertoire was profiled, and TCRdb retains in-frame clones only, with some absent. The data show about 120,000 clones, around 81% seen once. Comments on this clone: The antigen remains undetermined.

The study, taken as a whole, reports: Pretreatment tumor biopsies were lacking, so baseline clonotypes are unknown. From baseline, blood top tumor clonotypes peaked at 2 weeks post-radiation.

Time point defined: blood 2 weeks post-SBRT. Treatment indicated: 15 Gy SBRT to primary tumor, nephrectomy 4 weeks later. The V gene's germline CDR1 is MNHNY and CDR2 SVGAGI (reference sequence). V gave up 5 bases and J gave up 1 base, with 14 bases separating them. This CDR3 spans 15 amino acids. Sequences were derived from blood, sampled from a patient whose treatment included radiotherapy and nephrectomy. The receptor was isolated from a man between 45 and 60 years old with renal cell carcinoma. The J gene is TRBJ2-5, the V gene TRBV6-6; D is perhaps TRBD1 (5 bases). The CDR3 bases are TGTGCCAGCAGTACCCATACTCAGGGCCAAGAGACCCAGTACTTC. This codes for CASSTHTQGQETQYF.